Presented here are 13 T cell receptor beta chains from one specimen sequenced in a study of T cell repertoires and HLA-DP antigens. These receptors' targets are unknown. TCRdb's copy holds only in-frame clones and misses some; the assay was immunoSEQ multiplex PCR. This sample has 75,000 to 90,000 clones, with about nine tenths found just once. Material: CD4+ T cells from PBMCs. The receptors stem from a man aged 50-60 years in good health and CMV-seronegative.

CDR3 protein: CSAFQDTEAFF. For the CDR3, the DNA is TGCAGTGCTTTTCAGGACACTGAAGCTTTCTTT. This chain links TRBV20-1 with TRBJ1-1; D unresolved. V was trimmed by 5 bases and J by 3 bases, leaving 7 bases between them. The CDR3 has 11 amino acids. Germline V gene lookup returns CDR1 DFQATT and CDR2 SNEGSKA (reference sequence).

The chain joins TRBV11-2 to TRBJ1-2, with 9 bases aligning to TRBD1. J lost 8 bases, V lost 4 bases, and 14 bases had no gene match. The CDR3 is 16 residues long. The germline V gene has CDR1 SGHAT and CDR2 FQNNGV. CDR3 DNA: TGTGCCAGCAGCTCCCAAGCGCTGGGACAGGGACAAGGCTACACCTTC. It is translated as CASSSQALGQGQGYTF.

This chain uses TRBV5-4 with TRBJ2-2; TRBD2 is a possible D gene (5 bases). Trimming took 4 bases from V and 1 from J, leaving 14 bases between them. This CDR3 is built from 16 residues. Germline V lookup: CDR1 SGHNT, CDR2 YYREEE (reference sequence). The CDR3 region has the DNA TGTGCCAGCAGCCCACCCCCTCGGGGGAACACCGGGGAGCTGTTTTTT. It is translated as CASSPPPRGNTGELFF.

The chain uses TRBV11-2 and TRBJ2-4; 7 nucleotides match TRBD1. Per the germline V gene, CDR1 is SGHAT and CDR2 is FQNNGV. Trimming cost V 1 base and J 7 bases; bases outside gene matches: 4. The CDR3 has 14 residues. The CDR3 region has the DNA TGTGCCAGCAGCTTAGTGGTAGGGGGCAACATTCAGTACTTC. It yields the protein CASSLVVGGNIQYF. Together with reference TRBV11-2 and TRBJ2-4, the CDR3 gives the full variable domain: EAGVAQSPRYKIIEKRQSVAFWCNPISGHATLYWYQQILGQGPKLLIQFQNNGVVDDSQLPKDRFSAERLKGVDSTLKIQPAKLEDSAVYLCASSLVVGGNIQYFGAGTRLSVL.

The CDR3 sequence is CASSPLGKEGQAFF. DNA for the CDR3: TGTGCCAGCTCACCGCTCGGAAAGGAGGGGCAAGCTTTCTTT. The rearrangement links TRBV18 to TRBJ1-1; possibly TRBD1 for D (5 bases). The V end was cut by 3 bases, the J end by 9 bases, with 17 bases between. The CDR3 spans 14 residues. Looked up from germline, CDR1 is KGHSH and CDR2 is LQKENI.

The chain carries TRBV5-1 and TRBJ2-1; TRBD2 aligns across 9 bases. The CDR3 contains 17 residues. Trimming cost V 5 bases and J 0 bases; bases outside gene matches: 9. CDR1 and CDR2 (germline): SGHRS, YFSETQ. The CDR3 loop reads CASSLLAGPSSYNEQFF. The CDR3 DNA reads TGCGCCAGCAGTCTGCTAGCGGGACCGAGCTCCTACAATGAGCAGTTCTTC.

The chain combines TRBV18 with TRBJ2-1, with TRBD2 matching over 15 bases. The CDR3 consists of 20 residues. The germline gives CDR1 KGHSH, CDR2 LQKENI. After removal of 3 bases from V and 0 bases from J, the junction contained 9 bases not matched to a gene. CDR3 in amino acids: CASSPVQGLAGGFSYNEQFF. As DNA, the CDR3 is TGTGCCAGCTCACCGGTCCAAGGACTAGCGGGGGGGTTCTCCTACAATGAGCAGTTCTTC.

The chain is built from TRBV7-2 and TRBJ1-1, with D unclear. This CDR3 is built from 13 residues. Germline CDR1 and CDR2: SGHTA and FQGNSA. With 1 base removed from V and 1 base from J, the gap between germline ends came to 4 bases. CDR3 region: CASSLEGNTEAFF. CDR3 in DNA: TGTGCCAGCAGCTTAGAGGGGAACACTGAAGCTTTCTTT.

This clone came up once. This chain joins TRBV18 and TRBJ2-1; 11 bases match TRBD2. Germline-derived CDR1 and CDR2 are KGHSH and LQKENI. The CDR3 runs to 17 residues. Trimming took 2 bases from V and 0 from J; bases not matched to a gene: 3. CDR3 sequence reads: CASSPLAGGSSYNEQFF. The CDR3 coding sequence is TGTGCCAGCTCACCATTAGCGGGAGGGAGCTCCTACAATGAGCAGTTCTTC.

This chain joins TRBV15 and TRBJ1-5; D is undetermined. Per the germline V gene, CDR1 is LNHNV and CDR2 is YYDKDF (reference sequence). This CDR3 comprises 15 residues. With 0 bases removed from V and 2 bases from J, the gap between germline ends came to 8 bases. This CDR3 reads CATSRDLPGNQPQHF. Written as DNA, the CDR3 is TGTGCCACCAGCAGAGACTTGCCGGGCAATCAGCCCCAGCATTTT.

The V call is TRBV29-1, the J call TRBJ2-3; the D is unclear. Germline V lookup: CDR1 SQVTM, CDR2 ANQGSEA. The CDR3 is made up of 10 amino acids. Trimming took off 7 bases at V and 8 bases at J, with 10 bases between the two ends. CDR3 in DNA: TGCAGCGCAACGTTTGGTACGCAGTATTTT. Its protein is CSATFGTQYF.

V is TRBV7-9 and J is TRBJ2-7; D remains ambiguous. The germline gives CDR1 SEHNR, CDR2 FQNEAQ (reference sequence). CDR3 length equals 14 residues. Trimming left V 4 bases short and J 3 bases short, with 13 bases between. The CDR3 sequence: CASSSLGRSYEQYF. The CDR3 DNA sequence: TGTGCCAGCAGCTCCCTGGGAAGAAGCTACGAGCAGTACTTC.

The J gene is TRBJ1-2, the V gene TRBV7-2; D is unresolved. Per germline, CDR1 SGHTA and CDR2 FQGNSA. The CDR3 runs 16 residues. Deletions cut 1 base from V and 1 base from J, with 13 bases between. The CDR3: CASSLDWVGLNYGYTF. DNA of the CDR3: TGTGCCAGCAGCTTAGATTGGGTGGGCCTTAACTATGGCTACACCTTC.